These 29 T cell receptor beta chains were sequenced from one sample in a study of post-analysis software for immune sequencing data. Findings of the study overall: Elevated frequency relative to controls characterized several TRBV segments in patients, TRBV5-6, TRBV5-1 and TRBV20-1 among them.

Their recognized antigens are unknown. Incorporated into the TCR beta cDNA libraries were unique molecular identifiers, which served to reduce PCR and sequencing biases. TCRdb itself ran the PCR reads through MiXCR, one entry per CDR3 protein. The top ten clones hold around 0.6% of a sample with hundreds of thousands of distinct CDR3 sequences, just under 30% of them seen once. Sequencing was performed on blood. The receptors stem from a girl aged 5 to 17 with multiple sclerosis.

The chain joins TRBV27 to TRBJ2-2, with D maybe TRBD1 (5 bases). This CDR3 has 14 residues. Trimming stripped 3 bases from V and 7 bases from J, with 12 bases between. From germline, CDR1 is MNHEY and CDR2 SMNVEV (reference sequence). In nucleotides, the CDR3 is TGTGCCAGCAGTTTCCAATCCGACAGCGGGGAGCTGTTTTTT. The encoded protein is CASSFQSDSGELFF.

J is TRBJ1-2 and V is TRBV12-3 or TRBV12-4; D unclear. The CDR3 is 13 amino acids. V was cut by 3 bases and J by 8 bases, with 13 bases left in between. DNA of the CDR3: TGTGCCAGCAGTTTTTCGGTTTCGGGCGGCTACACCTTC. This codes for CASSFSVSGGYTF.

This clonotype was picked up a small number of times. The junction departs from germline at one end; a sequencing error may be responsible. The rearrangement uses TRBV3-1 and TRBJ1-1; no reliable D call. This CDR3 has 14 amino acids. Germline CDR1 is LGHDT and CDR2 is YNNKEL (reference sequence). The CDR3 here is CASSQVAGNTEAFF. The DNA for the CDR3 is TGTGCCAGCAGCCAAGTCGCGGGAAATACTGAGGCTTTCTTT.

The chain joins TRBV20-1 to TRBJ2-3; 9 nucleotides line up with TRBD2. Germline V gene sequence: CDR1 DFQATT, CDR2 SNEGSKA (reference sequence). The CDR3 has 14 amino acids. J gave up 3 bases and V 6 bases, and 7 bases lay outside the gene matches. The CDR3 is CSATGTSFTDTQYF. As DNA, the CDR3 is TGCAGTGCAACCGGGACTAGCTTTACAGATACGCAGTATTTT.

This chain uses TRBV28 with TRBJ1-5; TRBD1 might be the D (6 bases). This CDR3 has 14 amino acids. CDR1 and CDR2 (germline): MDHEN, SYDVKM. V lost 5 bases and J lost 9, with 17 bases in between. This chain's CDR3 is CASSDTGWERPQHF. The CDR3 DNA follows: TGTGCCAGCAGTGACACAGGGTGGGAGCGGCCCCAGCATTTT.

This clonotype was detected only a few times. The CDR3, as DNA: TGTGCCAGCAGTTTAGGGGGAGACCCCAGCAATCAGCCCCAGCATTTT. Translated, it gives CASSLGGDPSNQPQHF. The rearrangement links TRBV27 to TRBJ1-5, with D possibly TRBD1 on 5 matching bases. Germline V gene sequence: CDR1 MNHEY, CDR2 SMNVEV (reference sequence). Trimming took off 2 bases at V and 1 base at J, with 12 bases between the two ends. This CDR3 has 16 residues.

In its sample, this clonotype was seen many times. The rearrangement links TRBV6-5 to TRBJ2-5; TRBD1 matches at 7 bases. Germline CDR1 is MNHEY and CDR2 is SVGAGI. V gave up 4 bases and J gave up 5 bases; unmatched junction bases: 7. The CDR3 runs to 14 residues. CDR3 sequence (DNA): TGTGCCAGCAGTTCCCGACAGGGCAGGGAGACCCAGTACTTC. Residues: CASSSRQGRETQYF.

J is TRBJ2-7 and V is TRBV20-1; 12 bases agree with TRBD1. The germline gives CDR1 DFQATT, CDR2 SNEGSKA (reference sequence). The CDR3 extends over 16 amino acids. The junction had 12 bases not matched to a gene; V was cut back by 0 bases and J by 9 bases. CDR3 sequence reads: CSARDSGQGAPGGQYF. CDR3 in DNA: TGCAGTGCTAGAGATTCGGGACAGGGGGCTCCTGGTGGGCAGTACTTC.

V and J are TRBV5-1 and TRBJ2-1, with 10 bases fitting TRBD2. V was pared by 7 bases and J by 0 bases, with 10 bases of the junction left unmatched. The CDR3 consists of 17 residues. CDR1 is SGHRS and CDR2 is YFSETQ in the germline V gene. The CDR3 DNA is TGCGCCAGCGGGTTCCCAGCGGGGGGGAGCTCCTACAATGAGCAGTTCTTC. Translation gives CASGFPAGGSSYNEQFF.

V usage is TRBV14 and J usage is TRBJ2-1, with D maybe TRBD2 (5 bases). The germline CDR1 and CDR2 sequences are SGHDN and FVKESK. This CDR3 is built from 14 residues. V was pared by 3 bases and J by 8 bases, with 14 bases between. The CDR3 bases are TGTGCCAGCAGCCAGGAAGCGGTAAAGGATGAGCAGTTCTTC. Protein sequence: CASSQEAVKDEQFF.

This clonotype appeared a few times. The chain uses TRBV4-3 and TRBJ2-7, with a weak D call TRBD2 (6 bases). CDR3 length: 15 amino acids. Germline-derived CDR1 and CDR2 are LGHNA and YSLEER. The ends were cut back, 4 bases at V and 5 bases at J, with 18 bases in the middle. The chain's CDR3 is CASSLTVRGYDEQYF. CDR3 DNA: TGCGCCAGCAGCCTAACAGTCCGGGGGTACGACGAGCAGTACTTC.

The chain carries TRBV10-3 and TRBJ2-5, with D uncertain. The CDR3 covers 13 residues. V was trimmed by 3 bases and J by 3 bases, leaving 8 bases between them. CDR1 and CDR2 from the germline V gene are ENHRY and SYGVKD. The CDR3 sequence: CAISDGQKETQYF. The CDR3 nucleotides read TGTGCCATCAGTGATGGGCAGAAAGAGACCCAGTACTTC.

Turning to this clonotype: A single base separates this from a much larger clone, so it may be a read error. This chain links TRBV4-3 with TRBJ2-1; 7 nucleotides agree with TRBD1. From germline, CDR1 is LGHNA and CDR2 YSLEER. This CDR3 comprises 16 residues. CDR3 region: CAGSRLRQGAYNEQFF. In DNA form, the CDR3 reads TGCGCCGGCAGCCGCCTCCGACAGGGAGCCTACAATGAGCAGTTCTTC.

This clonotype has just a few counts. The rearrangement links TRBV13 to TRBJ1-1; no firm D call. V lost 2 bases, J lost 1 base, and 14 bases lay in between. This CDR3 is built from 16 residues. Germline V gene sequence: CDR1 PRHDT, CDR2 FYEKMQ (reference sequence). The CDR3 bases are TGTGCCAGCAGCTTAAGTTCCAGGCGACCGAACACTGAAGCTTTCTTT. Translated: CASSLSSRRPNTEAFF.

The chain uses TRBV5-1 and TRBJ2-7; 8 bases are a match to TRBD1. Germline CDR1 and CDR2: SGHRS and YFSETQ. Unmatched junction bases numbered 8, after V lost 4 bases and J lost 2 bases. The CDR3 extends over 15 amino acids. The CDR3 coding sequence is TGCGCCAGCAGCACACAGACAGGGGTAACCTACGAGCAGTACTTC. Protein: CASSTQTGVTYEQYF.

The V and J genes are TRBV3-1 and TRBJ2-1; 11 bases are a match to TRBD2. Trimming removed 4 bases from V and 1 base from J; junction bases left unmatched: 15. Per the germline V gene, CDR1 is LGHDT and CDR2 is YNNKEL (reference sequence). CDR3 length: 20 residues. The CDR3 DNA sequence: TGTGCCAGCAGCCCGCGATCCGGGACTAGCGGAGGGGAGTCCTACAATGAGCAGTTCTTC. Amino acids: CASSPRSGTSGGESYNEQFF.

This clonotype was observed a handful of times. The gene calls are TRBV29-1 and TRBJ2-5; tentative D call: TRBD2 (6 bases). Per the germline V gene, CDR1 is SQVTM and CDR2 is ANQGSEA. The CDR3 spans 14 residues. With 3 bases removed from V and 2 bases from J, the gap between germline ends came to 13 bases. This CDR3 reads CSVEEGWRQETQYF. The CDR3 coding sequence is TGCAGCGTTGAGGAGGGCTGGAGGCAAGAGACCCAGTACTTC.

This clonotype was seen a handful of times. The rearrangement uses TRBV20-1 and TRBJ2-1; 8 bases fit TRBD2. The CDR3 consists of 16 residues. Germline CDR1 DFQATT, CDR2 SNEGSKA (reference sequence). The J segment lost 8 bases and the V segment lost 3 bases, leaving 15 bases of the junction unmatched. CDR3 sequence: CSARNLGREGTYEQFF. CDR3 DNA sequence: TGCAGTGCTAGGAACCTCGGCCGGGAGGGTACGTATGAGCAGTTCTTC.

The chain links TRBV28 to TRBJ2-1, with 10 bases fitting TRBD2. Trimming at V came to 5 bases and at J to 0 bases, leaving 10 bases not matched to a gene. CDR3 length: 18 residues. Germline-derived CDR1 and CDR2 are MDHEN and SYDVKM. The CDR3 sequence is CASSPALAGPSSYNEQFF. Written as DNA, the CDR3 is TGTGCCAGCAGTCCAGCACTAGCGGGACCCTCCTCCTACAATGAGCAGTTCTTC.

This rearrangement joins TRBV6-5 to TRBJ1-4; no clear D gene. CDR1 is MNHEY and CDR2 is SVGAGI in the germline V gene. Deletions cut 5 bases from V and 3 bases from J, with 13 bases between. This CDR3 has 15 residues. CDR3 residues: CASSGRHAANEKLFF. CDR3 nucleotides: TGTGCCAGCAGTGGCCGACATGCAGCTAATGAAAAACTGTTTTTT.

This clonotype was detected a few times. V gene TRBV7-8 combines with J gene TRBJ2-5; the D call may be TRBD1 or TRBD2 (6 bases each). This CDR3 comprises 15 residues. Germline lookup yields CDR1 SGHVS and CDR2 FQNEAQ. Trimming stripped 7 bases from V and 4 bases from J, with 19 bases between. DNA for the CDR3: TGTGCCAGCATCAACGAACGGGGGCGCGGAGAGACCCAGTACTTC. Amino acid sequence: CASINERGRGETQYF. The whole variable domain, remainder taken from reference TRBV7-8 and TRBJ2-5, is GAGVSQSPRYKVAKRGQDVALRCDPISGHVSLFWYQQALGQGPEFLTYFQNEAQLDKSGLPSDRFFAERPEGSVSTLKIQRTQQEDSAVYLCASINERGRGETQYFGPGTRLLVL.

The chain links TRBV19 to TRBJ2-1, with D possibly matching TRBD1 (5 bases). Germline CDR1 reads LNHDA; CDR2 reads SQIVND (reference sequence). Trimming stripped 2 bases from V and 2 bases from J, with 13 bases between. This CDR3 comprises 16 residues. CDR3 sequence (DNA): TGTGCCAGTAGTATATTGAAACAGGTCACCTACAATGAGCAGTTCTTC. Translation gives CASSILKQVTYNEQFF.

Remarks on this clonotype: Lacking the conserved final phenylalanine or tryptophan, this CDR3 likely reflects a read error. The gene calls are TRBV20-1 and TRBJ2-1; D uncertain. V was pared by 2 bases and J by 5 bases, with 7 bases between. Germline CDR1 is DFQATT and CDR2 is SNEGSKA (reference sequence). CDR3 length: 12 residues. The chain's CDR3 is CSARQLHNEQFC. The CDR3 DNA is TGCAGTGCTAGACAGCTACACAATGAGCAGTTCTGC.

This sequence joins TRBV6-6 and TRBJ2-1, with D hard to call. Trimming shortened V by 0 bases and J by 10 bases, and 13 bases separated the two germline ends. This CDR3 region has 14 residues. Germline V gene sequence: CDR1 MNHNY, CDR2 SVGAGI (reference sequence). CDR3 in amino acids: CASSYSASGYEQFF. The CDR3 DNA reads as TGTGCCAGCAGTTACTCTGCGTCAGGCTACGAGCAGTTCTTC.

The chain couples TRBV5-5 to TRBJ1-4; D gene ambiguous. The CDR3 extends over 16 amino acids. CDR1 and CDR2 from the germline V gene are SGHKS and YYEKEE (reference sequence). Trimming cost V 1 base and J 5 bases, with 15 bases left between them. CDR3 DNA sequence: TGTGCCAGCAGCTTGCCCCCTCCTCCTCTCAATGAAAAACTGTTTTTT. Its protein product is CASSLPPPPLNEKLFF.

The V gene is TRBV7-9, the J gene TRBJ2-5; perhaps TRBD2 as D (6 bases). Trimming left V 1 base short and J 5 bases short, with 11 bases between. CDR3 length: 14 amino acids. The germline gives CDR1 SEHNR, CDR2 FQNEAQ (reference sequence). CDR3 loop: CASSLGLAMETQYF. The CDR3 DNA reads TGTGCCAGCAGCTTAGGTCTAGCGATGGAGACCCAGTACTTC. Together with reference TRBV7-9 and TRBJ2-5, the CDR3 gives the full variable domain: DTGVSQNPRHKITKRGQNVTFRCDPISEHNRLYWYRQTLGQGPEFLTYFQNEAQLEKSRLLSDRFSAERPKGSFSTLEIQRTEQGDSAMYLCASSLGLAMETQYFGPGTRLLVL.

This clonotype was observed a handful of times. The chain employs TRBV7-8 and TRBJ2-1, with TRBD1 identical over 8 bases. V shed 4 bases and J 0 bases; nucleotides not matched to a gene: 8. CDR1 SGHVS and CDR2 FQNEAQ come from the germline V gene. CDR3 length: 17 residues. CDR3 nucleotides: TGTGCCAGCAGCTATCTGACAGGGGTAAGCTCCTACAATGAGCAGTTCTTC. It yields the protein CASSYLTGVSSYNEQFF.

This chain links TRBV7-2 with TRBJ1-2, with 7 bases lining up with TRBD1. Germline-derived CDR1 and CDR2 are SGHTA and FQGNSA. V shed 5 bases, J shed 7 bases, and the junction held 13 bases outside the gene matches. The CDR3 loop spans 15 amino acids. CDR3 bases: TGTGCCAGCAGCCCACACAGGGGAGGCGGCGTTGGCTACACCTTC. As protein: CASSPHRGGGVGYTF.

The chain carries TRBV7-2 and TRBJ2-5; TRBD2 is a possible D gene (5 bases). Trimming removed 5 bases at V and 5 bases at J, with 15 bases between. Germline CDR1 is SGHTA and CDR2 is FQGNSA. The CDR3 has 14 residues. The CDR3 DNA reads TGTGCCAGCAGCCCAATCCCGTCGGGGGAGACCCAGTACTTC. Translation gives CASSPIPSGETQYF.